These 13 T cell receptor beta chains share one sample of origin, sequenced in a study of shared clonotypes between healthy human individuals. Repertoires were generated with immunoSEQ multiplex PCR, while TCRdb's copy carries only in-frame clones and drops some. The sample has about 1.1 million clones, roughly 80% seen once. The sequenced sample was memory CD4+ T cells from PBMCs. This sample's subset: CD45RA-negative fraction. These receptors were taken from a man aged 18-30 years in good health. Some clones in this sample may be carry-over from other donors' samples.

Remarks on this clone: Just one base apart from a much larger clone, this may be a read error. The same CDR3 can be traced to other DNA sequences in this sample. The V call is TRBV6-6, the J call TRBJ1-5, with D possibly matching TRBD1 (6 bases). The CDR3 covers 13 residues. Germline V gives CDR1 MNHNY, CDR2 SVGAGI (reference sequence). The CDR3 loop reads CASSGTSERPQHF. The CDR3, as DNA: TGCGCCAGCAGCGGGACATCCGAACGCCCCCAGCATTTT.

The genes are TRBV5-4 and TRBJ2-3; 7 bases match TRBD1. This CDR3 region has 15 residues. Germline V lookup: CDR1 SGHNT, CDR2 YYREEE (reference sequence). The ends lost 4 bases at V and 4 bases at J; junction bases unmatched: 9. The CDR3 DNA sequence: TGTGCCAGCAGCCTCGACAGGGTGAGGGCAGATACGCAGTATTTT. Protein: CASSLDRVRADTQYF.

This clone was detected a few times. Other nucleotide sequences in the sample specify the same CDR3. CDR3 region: CASSQGGRGGTDTQYF. DNA for the CDR3: TGCGCCAGCAGCCAAGGGGGCCGAGGGGGCACAGATACGCAGTATTTT. The rearrangement uses TRBV4-1 and TRBJ2-3; perhaps D is TRBD1 or TRBD2 (5 bases each). The V end lost 1 base, the J end lost 1 base, and 12 bases lay between the germline ends. The CDR3 has 16 residues. CDR1 is MGHRA and CDR2 is YSYEKL in the germline V gene.

The rearrangement joins TRBV7-2 to TRBJ1-3; D ambiguous. There are 17 residues in the CDR3. Trimming stripped 5 bases from V and 0 bases from J, with 17 bases between. The V gene's germline CDR1 is SGHTA and CDR2 FQGNSA. The CDR3: CASSPAADFNSGNTIYF. The CDR3, as DNA: TGTGCCAGCAGCCCTGCGGCAGATTTCAACTCTGGAAACACCATATATTTT.

The chain carries TRBV7-8 and TRBJ1-1, with D uncertain. Germline V gene sequence: CDR1 SGHVS, CDR2 FQNEAQ. The CDR3 runs 15 residues. The ends were cut back, 2 bases at V and 6 bases at J, with 16 bases in the middle. CDR3: CASSLTGPISSEAFF. Here the CDR3 DNA reads TGTGCCAGCAGCTTAACGGGTCCCATCAGTTCTGAAGCTTTCTTT.

This clone has only one observation. The sample carries other DNA sequences with the same CDR3. V usage is TRBV5-4 and J usage is TRBJ1-1; 7 nucleotides line up with TRBD1. From germline, CDR1 is SGHNT and CDR2 YYREEE (reference sequence). This CDR3 region has 15 residues. With V trimmed by 5 bases and J by 3 bases, 10 bases remained unmatched. The CDR3 DNA is TGTGCCAGCAGTCCAGACAGGGCTAAGGACACTGAAGCTTTCTTT. Encoded protein: CASSPDRAKDTEAFF.

This sequence joins TRBV15 and TRBJ2-5; 10 nucleotides line up with TRBD1. J lost 5 bases, V lost 5 bases, and 8 bases had no gene match. There are 15 residues in the CDR3. Looked up from germline, CDR1 is LNHNV and CDR2 is YYDKDF (reference sequence). The CDR3 region has the DNA TGTGCCACCAGCGCCCGGGACAGGGGTAAGGAGACCCAGTACTTC. This sequence encodes CATSARDRGKETQYF. Variable domain in full (rest from reference TRBV15 and TRBJ2-5): DAMVIQNPRYQVTQFGKPVTLSCSQTLNHNVMYWYQQKSSQAPKLLFHYYDKDFNNEADTPDNFQSRRPNTSFCFLDIRSPGLGDTAMYLCATSARDRGKETQYFGPGTRLLVL.

The chain links TRBV13 to TRBJ2-1, with D possibly being TRBD1 (6 bases). Germline V gene data show CDR1 as PRHDT and CDR2 as FYEKMQ (reference sequence). The CDR3 is 15 residues long. With 1 base removed from V and 7 bases from J, the gap between germline ends came to 14 bases. CDR3 coding DNA: TGTGCCAGCAGCTTAGAGGGGGTCGTCGGAAATGAGCAGTTCTTC. Protein product: CASSLEGVVGNEQFF.

The chain has TRBV7-2 and TRBJ1-1; 7 bases are a match to TRBD1. This CDR3 is 15 amino acids long. The germline V gene has CDR1 SGHTA and CDR2 FQGNSA. V was pared by 3 bases and J by 1 base, with 5 bases of the junction left unmatched. Here the CDR3 reads CASSFTGTENTEAFF. CDR3 coding DNA: TGTGCCAGCAGCTTCACCGGGACAGAGAACACTGAAGCTTTCTTT.

Comments on this clone: The identical CDR3 is also encoded by other nucleotide sequences in the sample. The chain carries TRBV18 and TRBJ2-7; D remains ambiguous. V lost 2 bases and J lost 5, with 7 bases in between. CDR1 KGHSH and CDR2 LQKENI come from the germline V gene. The CDR3 sequence is 12 residues long. The chain's CDR3 is CASSPSGNEQYF. The CDR3 DNA reads as TGTGCCAGCTCACCATCGGGCAACGAGCAGTACTTC. Drawing the rest from reference TRBV18 and TRBJ2-7, the complete variable domain is NAGVMQNPRHLVRRRGQEARLRCSPMKGHSHVYWYRQLPEEGLKFMVYLQKENIIDESGMPKERFSAEFPKEGPSILRIQQVVRGDSAAYFCASSPSGNEQYFGPGTRLTVT.

The chain is built from TRBV18 and TRBJ1-5; the match to TRBD1 covers 9 bases. Germline loops: CDR1 KGHSH, CDR2 LQKENI. The CDR3 runs 16 residues. V lost 0 bases to trimming and J lost 4 bases; unmatched junction nucleotides: 4. The chain's CDR3 is CASSPPGTGLNQPQHF. In DNA, the CDR3 is TGTGCCAGCTCACCACCGGGGACAGGGTTGAATCAGCCCCAGCATTTT.

The chain links TRBV9 to TRBJ1-2; unclear D gene. Germline CDR1 and CDR2: SGDLS and YYNGEE. The CDR3 has 14 residues. Trimming removed 5 bases at V and 2 bases at J, with 13 bases between. CDR3 sequence (DNA): TGTGCCAGCAGTCAAACCCCCCACAACTATGGCTACACCTTC. Protein product: CASSQTPHNYGYTF.

This clone showed up just a few times. The gene calls are TRBV6-1 and TRBJ1-1; D ambiguous. Trimming took 6 bases from V and 7 from J, leaving 18 bases between them. The CDR3 loop spans 14 amino acids. The V gene's germline CDR1 is MNHNS and CDR2 SASEGT. The CDR3 DNA is TGTGCCAGCAGCCCTCCAGGCTTCCGGGGTGAAGCTTTCTTT. As protein: CASSPPGFRGEAFF.